The text below deals with one T cell receptor beta chain. Its antigen is unidentified. The data were obtained in a study of blood T cells in healthy people across ages. The study, taken as a whole, reports: A conclusive naive versus antigen-experienced comparison was prevented by the unsorted PBMCs. Higher diversity, along with more naive CD4+ cells, distinguished long-lived donors from aged donors.

From germline, CDR1 is SGHRS and CDR2 YFSETQ. V lost 9 bases, J lost 0 bases, and 12 bases stayed unmatched. The CDR3 sequence is 16 residues long. Primers used in a second PCR of roughly 7 to 12 cycles were a sample-barcoded 5' primer and a J-beta primer mix. TCRdb used MiXCR to reprocess the 5' RACE reads, holding one entry per CDR3 protein. Of about 1,500,000 distinct CDR3 sequences listed, 35% to 45% were seen once; the top ten hold roughly 7.7%. The TCR originated in a woman between 18 and 29 years old in good health. This sequence joins TRBV5-1 and TRBJ1-2, with 9 bases lining up with TRBD1. Sequenced material: blood. The chain's CDR3 is CATSPGTGPPNYGYTF. The CDR3 DNA reads TGCGCCACCTCTCCCGGGACAGGGCCTCCTAACTATGGCTACACCTTC.